This TCR beta chain was captured by sequencing in a study of cytomegalovirus exposure and HLA in healthy donors (dated 2017 in TCRdb). Background for the entire study: In an earlier analysis of under 600 of the donors, 276 Gb of sequence data and just under 120 million unique TCR beta sequences from roughly 190 million T cells were reported. In the later analysis, no new phenotypic data were used to find candidate immune exposures; instead, reliance was placed on TCR beta sequences and their occurrence across donors. In a later genetic analysis, genome-wide SNP genotypes for about three fifths of the roughly 670 donors were used, and that subset was treated as a discovery cohort. Donor age, sex, ethnicity and CMV serostatus were collected together with the repertoire data. The study combined high-throughput TCR immunosequencing, statistical association of individual TCRs with disease status, and machine learning to predict cytomegalovirus infection status. Among the approximately 400 genotyped donors, 75% to 90% belonged to the genetic ancestry cluster associated with self-reported Caucasian donors. The study aimed to test whether cataloging public T cell receptors could reveal signatures of past pathogen exposure. About 310 gigabases of sequencing data and approximately 80 million unique TCR sequences were included in an early release covering several hundred HLA-typed donors. The number of donors typed differed by locus, with roughly 629-640 for A, B, C, DRB1 and DQB1, around 500 for DQA1, 600 to 610 for DPA1, and 472 for DPB1. HLA typing covered class I and class II loci at four-digit resolution. Every discovery cohort repertoire had been produced on one sequencing platform. In an earlier analysis of roughly 540 of the donors, high-throughput TCR beta sequencing was used to judge whether each TCR beta V gene segment behaved as functional or pseudogenic. A later analysis re-analyzed previously published TCR beta repertoires from 666 donors and added high-resolution HLA genotyping to study TCR occurrence patterns. Because of strong linkage in the cohort, five DR-DQ haplotypes were treated as single units for association and clustering. The study used immunosequencing to profile the T cell repertoires of more than 650 subjects and linked those repertoires to cytomegalovirus serostatus. On average, around 240,000 unique TCR beta nucleotide sequences were sequenced per donor among 398 genotyped donors of the cohort, with roughly 18% of those sequences being non-productive. A separate validation cohort of 90 to 150 different subjects was used in addition to the roughly 640-subject first cohort. Here is what the overall study found, with its caveats: The authors suggested that the approach could potentially be generalized to other disease states and immunological phenotypes. Only TCR beta chains were sequenced in this cohort, and the absence of alpha or paired-chain data limited detectable features. While some public TCRs were present in many individuals, most TCR sequences turned up only very rarely across donors. In a later analysis, several top co-occurrence clusters were reported to appear linked to parvovirus B19, influenza, CMV and Epstein-Barr virus. HLA typing was unavailable for some donors at each locus, so association tests used only the typed subset. At a false discovery rate of 0.05, a later analysis linked 16,951 TCR beta sequences to specific HLA alleles. When HLA alleles, especially DR and DQ, strongly co-occurred, attributing TCR associations to individual alleles was difficult. Because the 87-base-pair reads could not distinguish some IMGT-functional V segments, including TRBV6-2 and TRBV6-3, those segments were excluded. V-gene and J-gene trimming of TCR beta chains was associated with a missense DCLRE1C variant in a later genetic analysis, and the association was replicated in an independent cohort. Compared with the roughly 700-donor mean, donors in an Asian-associated ancestry cluster had fewer N-insertions in productive TCRs, according to a later genetic analysis. In a later analysis, the rate of TCR association differed among HLA loci, with DRB1 alleles having the most associated TCRs and HLA-C alleles having the fewest. Correlated functional status among segregating V segments might reflect linkage disequilibrium, but an unknown experimental factor could not be ruled out. A few of the identified cytomegalovirus-associated TCR beta chains were confirmed in vitro to be specific for cytomegalovirus antigens. A further reported finding was that TCR beta sequences accurately predicted the HLA-A and HLA-B alleles for most subjects in the first cohort. In a later analysis, HLA-associated TCR beta chains showed more clonal expansion and lower generation probabilities than non-associated chains that were equally common. The classifier was reported to diagnose cytomegalovirus status with high specificity and sensitivity in both the original cohort and the validation cohort. In a later analysis, most CMV-associated TCR beta chains were found to appear HLA-restricted, with HLA associations seemingly driven largely by CMV exposure. In an earlier analysis of 587 of the donors, most TCR beta V segments appeared in productive rearrangements about 87% or about 30% of the time, broadly matching IMGT annotations. The earlier analysis of almost 600 of the donors excluded around 17 rarely observed V segments, including chromosome 9 orphons, because counts were too low. A total of some 180 TCR beta chains were listed by the study as associated with cytomegalovirus. Presence/absence analyses assumed roughly uniform sequencing depth across donors, an assumption that may not hold. A group of highly shared sequence variants was considered likely to be a technical artifact of the sequencing pipeline. Immune exposure information for the cohort was limited to CMV serostatus.

The cohort consisted of some 670 healthy bone marrow donors. Cohort members were all nominally healthy when sampled, although unrecorded immune exposures were likely present. The donor was CMV seronegative and was included in the group of a few hundred seronegative cohort members. A peripheral blood sample was collected from each donor, and TCR beta sequencing was performed on peripheral blood mononuclear cells. Genomic DNA extraction from the blood cell samples was performed with the Qiagen DNeasy Blood Extraction Kit. The germline V gene provides CDR1 SGHTS and CDR2 YDEGEE. Deletion took 0 bases off V and 2 bases off J, with a span of 9 bases between the germline ends. Including the terminal cysteine and phenylalanine, the CDR3 comprises 15 residues. Just CDR3 DNA is preserved here, 45 bases in frame from base 1. Library preparation was by the immunoSEQ multiplex PCR assay. For the multiplex PCR, a mixture combining 60 forward primers for TCR Vbeta segments and 13 reverse primers for TCR Jbeta segments was used. A multiplex PCR assay on genomic DNA amplified the CDR3 region of rearranged TCR beta genes. The amplified TCR beta libraries were sequenced on the Illumina HiSeq System as 87-base-pair reads. On the study's bioinformatics: Across the 670 or so repertoires, a later analysis counted 80 million or so unique TCR beta chains, 9.5 million to 12 million of which were shared by at least two donors. To remove PCR and sequencing errors, raw reads were error-corrected and collapsed into unique sequences using a nearest-neighbor algorithm that merged closely related sequences. Alignment of CDR3 sequences to IMGT reference sequences was used to assign V, D and J gene segments. For a sequence to be retained, at least a six-nucleotide match to both a V gene segment and a J gene segment was required. Rearrangements were classified as productive when the CDR3 lacked stop codons and remained in frame with V and J, and all other rearrangements were classified as non-productive. Following IMGT convention, CDR3 was defined as the stretch from the second conserved V-encoded cysteine up to the conserved J-encoded phenylalanine. Sequences without an unambiguous match to a single V gene segment were excluded from the earlier analysis of several hundred of the donors. In an earlier analysis of around 600 of the donors, V segments were called functional above 56.7% productive rearrangements and were called segregating when the between-donor standard deviation exceeded 5%. A statistical classification framework was developed to diagnose cytomegalovirus status using the catalog of TCR beta chain sequences. In a later analysis, TCR nucleotide sequences were compared against IMGT/GENE-DB human TR gene sequences so that V and J genes could be assigned. In a later analysis, CDR3 sequences and most-parsimonious VDJ recombination scenarios were assigned using the TCRdist pipeline. In a later analysis, every TCR beta chain was defined by the combination of its CDR3 amino acid sequence and its V-gene family, and reads without a unique V-gene family were dropped. A later analysis removed nearly 600 highly shared, low-generation-probability nucleotide sequences to deal with suspected cross-contamination and a sequencing artifact. In a later analysis, a clonal expansion index for each public chain was calculated from normalized within-repertoire ranks of inferred template counts. In a later analysis, generation probabilities were computed with a VDJ recombination model fitted to out-of-frame rearrangements, and the resulting probabilities were checked against IGoR. In a later analysis, TCR-TCR, TCR-HLA and TCR-CMV co-occurrence was scored with hypergeometric tests, and a repertoire-size bias correction was applied to TCR pairs. To estimate false discovery rates, a later analysis permuted the HLA or CMV assignments 20 times. A later analysis grouped co-occurring TCRs with DBSCAN, adding TCRdist sequence similarity when clustering within HLA-allele-positive subsets. Repertoires with fewer than 30,000 or more than 120,000 public chains, plus five repertoires with anomalous nucleotide sharing, were excluded from co-occurrence clustering. TCRdb limited this immuneACCESS table to in-frame rearrangements with V and J called. A share of clones is missing; checked studies link under half to unresolved V genes, and the rest is unexplained. The V and J calls and the clone size are those of that table, but D and trimming were determined from the DNA. The sample table records 100,000 to 150,000 clones; 75% to 85% of these occur just once. The ten most abundant clones make up about 1.8% of the sample.

Note on this clone: Its antigen is still unknown. Per-base quality was not reported, and no clone a single base away is much larger than it.

This TCR derives from a middle-aged man in good health and CMV-seronegative. What was sequenced was PBMCs. This receptor chain uses TRBV5-8 and TRBJ2-1; no confident D gene assignment can be made. The sequence in DNA is TGTGCCAGCAGCTTGGGTGGCGGAACCTACAATGAGCAGTTCTTC. It encodes CASSLGGGTYNEQFF.